One sample yielded the 25 T cell receptor beta chains listed below, sequenced in a study of CD8+ T cells in alopecia areata. The treatment was: oral pan-JAK inhibitor, 5-10 mg twice daily. RNA was extracted and reverse transcribed into cDNA as the sequencing template. Some clones are missing from TCRdb's copy, which holds only in-frame ones; the method was immunoSEQ multiplex PCR. The top ten clones hold roughly 30% of a sample with more than 90,000 clones, 58% of them seen once. This specimen was CD8+ T cells sorted from blood, taken at week 4, from a patient treated with tofacitinib. All receptors derive from a human donor with alopecia areata.

The chain carries TRBV29-1 and TRBJ1-2, with a weak D call TRBD1 (5 bases). The CDR3 is 12 residues long. Trimming removed 5 bases from V and 7 bases from J, with 14 bases in between. Per germline, CDR1 SQVTM and CDR2 ANQGSEA. The CDR3, as DNA: TGCAGCGTTCTCGTGGATGGGGGTGGCTACACCTTC. This codes for CSVLVDGGGYTF.

The chain employs TRBV13 and TRBJ1-5; unclear D gene. CDR1 PRHDT and CDR2 FYEKMQ come from the germline V gene (reference sequence). Trimming removed 0 bases from V and 4 bases from J, with 10 bases in between. The CDR3 has 15 residues. CDR3: CASSLGGRSNQPQHF. The CDR3 DNA sequence: TGTGCCAGCAGCTTAGGGGGAAGGTCAAATCAGCCCCAGCATTTT.

This rearrangement joins TRBV9 to TRBJ1-2, with D perhaps TRBD1 (5 bases). Germline-derived CDR1 and CDR2 are SGDLS and YYNGEE. This CDR3 has 18 residues. V lost 3 bases and J 3 bases, leaving 24 bases between the germline ends. CDR3 bases: TGTGCCAGCAGCGGAGAGGGACCTCCGGGCGGCCCCTACTATGGCTACACCTTC. Translating gives CASSGEGPPGGPYYGYTF. Together with reference TRBV9 and TRBJ1-2, the CDR3 gives the full variable domain: DSGVTQTPKHLITATGQRVTLRCSPRSGDLSVYWYQQSLDQGLQFLIQYYNGEERAKGNILERFSAQQFPDLHSELNLSSLELGDSALYFCASSGEGPPGGPYYGYTFGSGTRLTVV.

V is TRBV29-1 and J is TRBJ2-5; a weak D match, TRBD2 (5 bases). Deletions cut 4 bases from V and 0 bases from J, with 12 bases between. CDR1 SQVTM and CDR2 ANQGSEA come from the germline V gene. There are 14 residues in the CDR3. CDR3: CSVGLMGYQETQYF. CDR3 sequence (DNA): TGCAGCGTTGGACTAATGGGCTACCAAGAGACCCAGTACTTC.

This chain uses TRBV6-6 with TRBJ2-3; maybe TRBD1 (6 bases). CDR3 size: 15 residues. Looked up from germline, CDR1 is MNHNY and CDR2 is SVGAGI (reference sequence). Trimming stripped 6 bases from V and 2 bases from J, with 15 bases between. The CDR3 loop reads CASSSGHFYTDTQYF. CDR3 DNA sequence: TGTGCCAGCAGCTCGGGACATTTCTACACAGATACGCAGTATTTT.

This sequence joins TRBV29-1 and TRBJ2-7, with D perhaps assigned TRBD1 or TRBD2 (5 bases each). Trimming removed 6 bases from V and 3 bases from J, with 9 bases in between. This CDR3 has 11 residues. Germline lookup yields CDR1 SQVTM and CDR2 ANQGSEA. The CDR3 region has the DNA TGCAGCGTGAGGGACGGCTACGAGCAGTACTTC. Amino acid sequence: CSVRDGYEQYF.

The J gene is TRBJ2-1, the V gene TRBV27; possible D gene TRBD2, 6 bases. Germline assignment: CDR1 MNHEY and CDR2 SMNVEV (reference sequence). CDR3 length: 15 residues. V lost 5 bases to trimming and J lost 5 bases, with 16 bases between them. The CDR3 region has the DNA TGTGCCAGCAGTCCCTCAGGGAGGCGGGACAATGAGCAGTTCTTC. Residues: CASSPSGRRDNEQFF.

In regard to this clone: One junction end does not reproduce the germline sequence, and a read error may be involved. This chain links TRBV7-7 with TRBJ2-7; the D call may be TRBD1 or TRBD2 (5 bases each). CDR3 length: 15 residues. The V gene's germline CDR1 is SSHAT and CDR2 FNYEAQ (reference sequence). The CDR3 loop reads CASSLGGQGSYEQYF. CDR3 nucleotides: TGTGCTAGCAGCTTAGGAGGACAAGGGTCCTACGAGCAGTACTTC.

The CDR3 DNA reads as TGTGCCAGCAGTTACCACAGGGGGGCGAACACCGGGGAGCTGTTTTTT. Encoded protein: CASSYHRGANTGELFF. The genes are TRBV6-5 and TRBJ2-2, with 8 bases fitting TRBD1. The junction had 2 bases not matched to a gene; V was cut back by 2 bases and J by 0 bases. The CDR3 runs 16 residues. Per the germline V gene, CDR1 is MNHEY and CDR2 is SVGAGI.

CDR3 in amino acids: CASSLGQGSNQPQHF. The CDR3 region has the DNA TGCGCCAGCAGCTTGGGACAGGGGTCAAATCAGCCCCAGCATTTT. This sequence joins TRBV5-1 and TRBJ1-5; 8 nucleotides agree with TRBD1. CDR3 length: 15 residues. Germline CDR1 SGHRS, CDR2 YFSETQ. V was pared by 0 bases and J by 4 bases, with 3 bases of the junction left unmatched.

The rearrangement links TRBV2 to TRBJ1-2; D ambiguous. V lost 6 bases and J 7 bases, leaving 3 bases between the germline ends. Germline CDR1 is SNHLY and CDR2 is FYNNEI. The CDR3 totals 9 residues. CDR3 sequence: CASRIGYTF. Here the CDR3 DNA reads TGTGCCAGCAGAATTGGCTACACCTTC.

The count of this clone is one. The chain combines TRBV29-1 with TRBJ2-7, with TRBD1 matching 9 bases. The V gene end was trimmed by 0 bases and the J gene end by 2 bases; junction bases not matched to a gene: 11. This CDR3 is built from 17 residues. Germline V gene lookup returns CDR1 SQVTM and CDR2 ANQGSEA. CDR3 sequence (DNA): TGCAGCGTTGAAGATCTCTCGGGACAGGGTGAAGCCTACGAGCAGTACTTC. It specifies CSVEDLSGQGEAYEQYF.

The chain links TRBV30 to TRBJ2-1; 8 bases align to TRBD1. The ends lost 7 bases at V and 7 bases at J; junction bases unmatched: 6. The CDR3 consists of 12 residues. Germline V gene lookup returns CDR1 GTSNPN and CDR2 SVGIG (reference sequence). The CDR3 protein is CASTGVGNEQFF. CDR3 DNA sequence: TGTGCCTCGACAGGGGTTGGTAATGAGCAGTTCTTC.

CDR3 nucleotide sequence: TGTGCCAGTAGAGCCTCCGGGACAGGGGGCGATGAGCAGTTCTTC. Translated: CASRASGTGGDEQFF. The J gene is TRBJ2-1, the V gene TRBV19, with TRBD1 matching 12 bases. CDR1 and CDR2 (germline): LNHDA, SQIVND (reference sequence). J was trimmed by 8 bases and V by 6 bases; bases with no gene match: 8. This CDR3 has 15 amino acids.

This sequence joins TRBV9 and TRBJ2-2, with D perhaps TRBD2 (5 bases). The length of the CDR3 is 15 residues. V was pared by 0 bases and J by 1 base, with 7 bases between. CDR1 is SGDLS and CDR2 is YYNGEE in the germline V gene. The CDR3 loop is CASSVAGRNTGELFF. The CDR3 coding sequence is TGTGCCAGCAGCGTAGCGGGGAGGAACACCGGGGAGCTGTTTTTT.

This chain uses TRBV19 with TRBJ1-5; D gene unclear. Between the trimmed V and J ends, which lost 8 bases and 7 bases, there was a span of 27 bases. There are 17 residues in the CDR3. CDR1 and CDR2 from the germline V gene are LNHDA and SQIVND (reference sequence). Here the CDR3 reads CASGPTLRAPRGQPQHF. CDR3 DNA sequence: TGTGCCAGTGGACCCACCCTCCGGGCCCCTCGAGGACAGCCCCAGCATTTT.

This clone was counted only a few times. The chain employs TRBV14 and TRBJ2-7; no reliable D call. Germline values: CDR1 SGHDN, CDR2 FVKESK. The CDR3 loop spans 11 amino acids. V was trimmed by 3 bases and J by 7 bases, leaving 7 bases between them. CDR3 sequence (DNA): TGTGCCAGCAGCCATGTGGATGAGCAGTACTTC. It codes for CASSHVDEQYF.

The chain uses TRBV25-1 and TRBJ1-3; D is unresolved. Trimming left V 2 bases short and J 0 bases short, with 2 bases between. Germline-derived CDR1 and CDR2 are MGHDK and SYGVNS. The CDR3 runs to 13 residues. CDR3 in amino acids: CASSEDSGNTIYF. The DNA of the CDR3 is TGTGCCAGCAGTGAAGACTCTGGAAACACCATATATTTT. The full variable domain, with the rest looked up from reference TRBV25-1 and TRBJ1-3, is EADIYQTPRYLVIGTGKKITLECSQTMGHDKMYWYQQDPGMELHLIHYSYGVNSTEKGDLSSESTVSRIRTEHFPLTLESARPSHTSQYLCASSEDSGNTIYFGEGSWLTVV.

V usage is TRBV4-1 and J usage is TRBJ2-1; no clear D. V dropped 0 bases and J dropped 5 bases, with 5 bases sitting between them. Germline CDR1 reads MGHRA; CDR2 reads YSYEKL. CDR3 length: 13 residues. The CDR3 nucleotides are TGCGCCAGCAGCCAAGAGTTGAACAATGAGCAGTTCTTC. The encoded protein is CASSQELNNEQFF.

V and J are TRBV30 and TRBJ2-1; D ambiguous. Between the trimmed V and J ends, which lost 0 bases and 7 bases, there was a span of 10 bases. CDR1 and CDR2 (germline): GTSNPN, SVGIG (reference sequence). This CDR3 comprises 13 residues. The CDR3 DNA is TGTGCCTGGAGTGTAACCTTCGGAAATGAGCAGTTCTTC. Its protein is CAWSVTFGNEQFF. Using reference TRBV30 and TRBJ2-1 for the parts outside the CDR3, the full variable domain is SQTIHQWPATLVQPVGSPLSLECTVEGTSNPNLYWYRQAAGRGLQLLFYSVGIGQISSEVPQNLSASRPQDRQFILSSKKLLLSDSGFYLCAWSVTFGNEQFFGPGTRLTVL.

This clone has just one count. The V call is TRBV15, the J call TRBJ1-2; 9 bases are a match to TRBD1. CDR3 length: 15 residues. The ends lost 0 bases at V and 7 bases at J; junction bases unmatched: 6. Looked up from germline, CDR1 is LNHNV and CDR2 is YYDKDF (reference sequence). The CDR3 nucleotides read TGTGCCACCAGCAGAGATTTACAGGGGGCGGGTGGCTACACCTTC. Amino acid sequence: CATSRDLQGAGGYTF.

This clone was recorded a few times. This chain uses TRBV15 with TRBJ2-5; a weak D match, TRBD2 (6 bases). The CDR3 covers 14 residues. V lost 1 base to trimming and J lost 5 bases, with 11 bases between them. CDR1 and CDR2 (germline): LNHNV, YYDKDF (reference sequence). The CDR3 region is CATSRAWLAETQYF. CDR3 DNA: TGTGCCACCAGCAGAGCATGGCTAGCGGAGACCCAGTACTTC.

This chain joins TRBV27 and TRBJ1-2; 9 bases map to TRBD1. The CDR3 is 14 residues long. Germline V lookup: CDR1 MNHEY, CDR2 SMNVEV (reference sequence). Trimming cost V 3 bases and J 8 bases; bases outside gene matches: 7. CDR3 DNA: TGTGCCAGCAGTTTTGCCGGACAGGGGAACGGCTACACCTTC. This gives the protein CASSFAGQGNGYTF.

This chain links TRBV7-8 with TRBJ2-7, with D tentatively TRBD1 (5 bases). CDR3 size: 12 residues. Germline CDR1 SGHVS, CDR2 FQNEAQ. Trimming stripped 5 bases from V and 10 bases from J, with 15 bases between. This chain's CDR3 is CASSPDSPGQYF. DNA for the CDR3: TGTGCCAGCAGCCCAGACAGCCCCGGTCAGTACTTC.

The V call is TRBV30, the J call TRBJ2-7, with TRBD1 as a possible D gene (5 bases). Germline V lookup: CDR1 GTSNPN, CDR2 SVGIG (reference sequence). The CDR3 runs 13 residues. V lost 2 bases to trimming and J lost 7 bases, with 15 bases between them. The CDR3 nucleotides are TGTGCCTGGAGTTCTTCGTCTCGGACAGAGCAGTACTTC. Translating gives CAWSSSSRTEQYF.